The T cell receptor beta chain described here comes from a study of blood T cell repertoires in COVID-19 (dated by TCRdb to the early 2020s). With regard to the full study: The collaborator samples originated in the United States, Italy and Spain and spanned the acute and convalescent phases of COVID-19. The prospective study material was composed of cDNA or gDNA derived from T cells, B-cell-depleted T cells, or PBMCs. Deeply sampled blood TCRbeta repertoires from subjects exposed to, actively infected with, or recovered from COVID-19 were included in the dataset. A freely available public database, intended as a resource for researchers studying the immune response to SARS-CoV-2, is where the repertoires were released. Samples came from the ongoing ImmuneRACE study (first 160 participants) plus 1,254 subjects from 6 global collaborators. Nearly every sample came with metadata listing a de-identified subject ID, COVID-19 status, age in years and sex. Where available, HLA class I and class II types were taken from metadata supplied by the sample provider and were not determined by assay-based typing.

The immunoSEQ Assay, a bias-controlled multiplex PCR, was used to amplify TCRbeta CDR3 regions from genomic DNA. The source study handled its data this way. The number of nucleated cells in each sample was estimated by amplification of reference gene primers within the assay. To quantify the absolute abundance of each unique TCRbeta CDR3 rearrangement, sequence reads were collapsed and filtered. Productive Simpson clonality was computed per sample as the square root of Simpson's diversity index over productive rearrangements. In its TCRdb copy, this immuneACCESS table keeps in-frame sequences only and misses some clones. Where compared with another copy, unresolved V genes explain less than half of these, and the others have no known cause. V, J and clone size are those of that table, while D and trimming were read from the DNA. Recorded for this sample are over 250,000 clones; roughly 88% of them occurred a single time. Roughly 11% of the sample lies in the top ten.

Comments on this clone: This clone's antigen is unknown. Per-base quality was not reported, and no clone a single base away is much larger than it.

The CDR3 sequence holds 15 residues, the cysteine and phenylalanine included. The entry retains the CDR3 DNA only, 45 bases that are in frame from base 1. V is shortened by 3 bases, J by 0 bases, and the region joining them spans 11 bases. CDR1 and CDR2 are read off the germline V gene (reference sequence) as WNHNN and SYGVQD. Collaborating institutions collected whole blood in K2EDTA tubes following their own protocols. For TCRbeta analysis, collaborator samples were shipped as frozen whole blood, as isolated PBMCs, or as DNA extracted from either sample type. General findings and caveats noted by the study authors: How much clinical and demographic metadata was included differed by source and by participant, and the metadata was provided uncurated.

This TCR derives from a woman aged 70-85 years with acute or convalescent COVID-19. The sequenced material came from peripheral blood. The chain is made from TRBV10-1 and TRBJ2-5, and the D gene may be TRBD2, 6 bases matching. CDR3 protein: CASSDSGGYQETQYF. The nucleotides are TGCGCCAGCAGTGACAGTGGGGGGTACCAAGAGACCCAGTACTTC.